This T cell receptor (beta chain) appears in the sequencing data of a study of blood T cell repertoires in COVID-19. The wider study: Samples of COVID-19 (acute and convalescent) were obtained from the United States, Italy and Spain. T cells, B-cell-depleted T cells, or PBMCs provided the cDNA or gDNA that served as material.

Per the study methods: Estimates of nucleated cell counts were drawn from the amplification of reference gene primers. TCRdb's copy holds only in-frame clones and misses some; the assay was immunoSEQ multiplex PCR. D and trimming come from the DNA, and the V and J calls and clone size come from that table. The data contain around 180,000 clones, around 87% of them singletons. This CDR3 has 13 amino acids. The trim removed 4 bases at V and 6 bases at J, leaving 2 bases unmatched. Germline V lookup: CDR1 SNHLY, CDR2 FYNNEI. This chain joins TRBV2 and TRBJ2-5; 10 bases align to TRBD1. The sequence came from a man aged 35 to 55 with active or convalescent COVID-19. The source material was peripheral blood. The CDR3 reads CASSGDRGQTQYF. Written as DNA, the CDR3 is TGTGCCAGCAGTGGGGACAGGGGCCAGACCCAGTACTTC.